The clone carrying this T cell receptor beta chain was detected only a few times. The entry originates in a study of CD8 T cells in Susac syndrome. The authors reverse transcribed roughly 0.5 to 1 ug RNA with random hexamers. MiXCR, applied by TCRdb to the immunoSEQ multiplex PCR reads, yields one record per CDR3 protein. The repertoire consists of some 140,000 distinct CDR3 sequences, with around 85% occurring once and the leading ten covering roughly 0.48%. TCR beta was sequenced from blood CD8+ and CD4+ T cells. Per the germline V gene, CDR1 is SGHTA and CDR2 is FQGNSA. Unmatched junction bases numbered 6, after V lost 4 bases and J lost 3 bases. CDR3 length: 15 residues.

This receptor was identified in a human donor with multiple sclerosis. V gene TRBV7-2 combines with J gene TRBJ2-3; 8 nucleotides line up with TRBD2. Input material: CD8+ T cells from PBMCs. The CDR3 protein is CASSCDGGGTDTQYF. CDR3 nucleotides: TGTGCCAGCAGCTGCGACGGGGGGGGGACAGATACGCAGTATTTT. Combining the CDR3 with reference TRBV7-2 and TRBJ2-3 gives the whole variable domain GAGVSQSPSNKVTEKGKDVELRCDPISGHTALYWYRQSLGQGLEFLIYFQGNSAPDKSGLPSDRFSAERTGGSVSTLTIQRTQQEDSAVYLCASSCDGGGTDTQYFGPGTRLTVL.